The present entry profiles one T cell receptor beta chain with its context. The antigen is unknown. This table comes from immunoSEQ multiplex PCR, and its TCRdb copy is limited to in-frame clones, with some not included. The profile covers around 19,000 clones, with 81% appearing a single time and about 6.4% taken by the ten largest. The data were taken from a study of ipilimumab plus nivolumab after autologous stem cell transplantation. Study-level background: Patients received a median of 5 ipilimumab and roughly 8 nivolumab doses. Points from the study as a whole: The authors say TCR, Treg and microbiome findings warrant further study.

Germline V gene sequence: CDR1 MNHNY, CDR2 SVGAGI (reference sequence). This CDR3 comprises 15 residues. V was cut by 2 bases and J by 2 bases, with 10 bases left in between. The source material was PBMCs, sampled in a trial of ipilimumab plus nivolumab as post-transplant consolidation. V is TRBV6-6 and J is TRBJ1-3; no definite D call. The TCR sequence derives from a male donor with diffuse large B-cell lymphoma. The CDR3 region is CASSYEAAPGNTIYF. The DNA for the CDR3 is TGTGCCAGCAGTTACGAGGCGGCCCCTGGAAACACCATATATTTT.